This T cell receptor beta chain stems from a study of cytomegalovirus exposure and HLA in healthy donors. The study, taken as a whole, reports: Reportedly, fewer N-insertions than the approximately 700-donor mean appeared in an Asian-associated ancestry cluster in a later analysis. Listed as cytomegalovirus-associated were 150 or so TCR beta chains. Accurate prediction of HLA-A and HLA-B alleles (for most subjects) was reportedly achieved from TCR beta sequences.

PCR employed 60 Vbeta and 13 Jbeta primers. Some clones are missing from TCRdb's copy, which holds only in-frame ones; the method was immunoSEQ multiplex PCR. Here the sample spans some 110,000 clones, 10% being singletons. Note on this clone: Its antigen is undetermined.

The germline V and J ends were trimmed by 3 bases and 5 bases, with 10 bases remaining between them. The length of the CDR3 is 13 residues. Germline lookup yields CDR1 PRHDT and CDR2 FYEKMQ (reference sequence). Sequenced sample: PBMCs. The receptor comes from a man aged 35 to 55 in good health and CMV-seropositive. The V and J genes are TRBV13 and TRBJ2-5; D gene ambiguous. This CDR3 is CASSLPGSETQYF. The CDR3 nucleotides are TGTGCCAGCAGCTTGCCAGGATCGGAGACCCAGTACTTC.